These T cell receptor beta chains were read from a single sample in a study of blood T cell repertoires in COVID-19. Here immunoSEQ multiplex PCR was the method, and the copy in TCRdb shows in-frame clones only, minus some. Of around 220,000 clones detected, about 90% appear once; the ten largest clones hold over 12%. The sample was PBMCs or T cells enriched from blood (not recorded which). These receptors were taken from a man aged 25 to 40 who had been exposed to COVID-19. The CDR3 runs from the conserved cysteine through the conserved F or W. The D gene is left open where the match is weak. Expanded clones get a size class; other rows say once, few or many, or leave the size out.

j_call: TRBJ1-2; d_call: -; v_call: TRBV27; clone_size: -; cdr3_nt: TGTGCCAGCAGTCCATCGCCCCAGGCGCGCTATGGCTACACCTTC; cdr3_aa: CASSPSPQARYGYTF
j_call: TRBJ1-1; d_call: -; v_call: TRBV11-2; clone_size: -; cdr3_nt: TGTGCCAGCAGCCCAACGGACAGCCCTTTACCACGGGGCACTGAAGCTTTCTTT; cdr3_aa: CASSPTDSPLPRGTEAFF
j_call: TRBJ2-3; d_call: -; v_call: TRBV5-1; clone_size: -; cdr3_nt: TGCGCCAGCAGCTTGGCGCTAGGAAGACAGGTCCCGTATTTT; cdr3_aa: CASSLALGRQVPYF
j_call: TRBJ2-7; d_call: TRBD1; v_call: TRBV7-6; clone_size: -; cdr3_nt: TGTGCCAGCAGCTCGATCCGGGGACAGGGCTACGAGCAGTACTTC; cdr3_aa: CASSSIRGQGYEQYF
j_call: TRBJ2-5; d_call: TRBD2; v_call: TRBV13; clone_size: -; cdr3_nt: TGTGCCAGCAGCTTAGTAGGACTAGCGGGGATGGAGGAGACCCAGTACTTC; cdr3_aa: CASSLVGLAGMEETQYF
j_call: TRBJ2-1; d_call: -; v_call: TRBV6-5; clone_size: once; cdr3_nt: TGTGCCAGCACCTACTGGGGCAGGGGTATGGATGAGCAGTTCTTC; cdr3_aa: CASTYWGRGMDEQFF
j_call: TRBJ2-5; d_call: -; v_call: TRBV19; clone_size: -; cdr3_nt: TGTGCCAGTAGGGTCACAGTTCCGTACCAAGAGACCCAGTACTTC; cdr3_aa: CASRVTVPYQETQYF
j_call: TRBJ1-1; d_call: -; v_call: TRBV7-9; clone_size: -; cdr3_nt: TGTGCCAGCAGTTCGGGACTCCAAGCTTTCTTT; cdr3_aa: CASSSGLQAFF
j_call: TRBJ1-5; d_call: -; v_call: TRBV4-1; clone_size: -; cdr3_nt: TGCGCCAGCAGCCAAGGGGTGTGGGTACAGGAGATTAGCAATCAGCCCCAGCATTTT; cdr3_aa: CASSQGVWVQEISNQPQHF
j_call: TRBJ1-3; d_call: TRBD1; v_call: TRBV30; clone_size: -; cdr3_nt: TGTGCCTGGAGTTTATCGACAGGGCACACCATATATTTT; cdr3_aa: CAWSLSTGHTIYF
j_call: TRBJ2-3; d_call: TRBD2; v_call: TRBV6-5; clone_size: -; cdr3_nt: TGTGCCAGCAGTAGGCGGGGGGGAGTAGATACGCAGTATTTT; cdr3_aa: CASSRRGGVDTQYF
j_call: TRBJ2-2; d_call: -; v_call: TRBV4-1; clone_size: few; cdr3_nt: TGCGCCAGCAGCGACGCCACAGGGTGGGTTCCCGGGGAGCTGTTTTTT; cdr3_aa: CASSDATGWVPGELFF
j_call: TRBJ1-2; d_call: TRBD1; v_call: TRBV5-1; clone_size: -; cdr3_nt: TGCGCCAGCAGCTTGAAGGGACAGACAGAAACTAACTATGGCTACACCTTC; cdr3_aa: CASSLKGQTETNYGYTF
j_call: TRBJ1-1; d_call: -; v_call: TRBV19; clone_size: -; cdr3_nt: TGTGCCAGTAGTTCGGTCACTCTCAGGGAGGGAGCTTTCTTT; cdr3_aa: CASSSVTLREGAFF
j_call: TRBJ1-1; d_call: TRBD1; v_call: TRBV29-1; clone_size: -; cdr3_nt: TGCAGCGTTGAATCCACGACAGGGCGCCTAACTGAAGCTTTCTTT; cdr3_aa: CSVESTTGRLTEAFF
j_call: TRBJ1-1; d_call: -; v_call: TRBV5-1; clone_size: -; cdr3_nt: TGCGCCAGCAGACTTAGGACAGAGAACACTGAAGCTTTCTTT; cdr3_aa: CASRLRTENTEAFF
j_call: TRBJ2-2; d_call: -; v_call: TRBV27; clone_size: few; cdr3_nt: TGTGCCAGCAGTCTCACAGGGTTAACCGGGGAGCTGTTTTTT; cdr3_aa: CASSLTGLTGELFF
j_call: TRBJ1-1; d_call: -; v_call: TRBV3-1/TRBV3-2; clone_size: -; cdr3_nt: TGTGCCAGCACCCGGGGGTTGTTGGGGAATCCTGAAGCTTTCTTT; cdr3_aa: CASTRGLLGNPEAFF
j_call: TRBJ1-5; d_call: TRBD1; v_call: TRBV19; clone_size: -; cdr3_nt: TGTGCCAGTAGTCCTCAGGGGGATCAGCCCCAGCATTTT; cdr3_aa: CASSPQGDQPQHF
j_call: TRBJ2-5; d_call: -; v_call: TRBV4-1; clone_size: few; cdr3_nt: TGCGCCAGCAGCCAAGGACTCATATTGGGTAGGCCGGGGGAGACCCAGTACTTC; cdr3_aa: CASSQGLILGRPGETQYF
j_call: TRBJ2-3; d_call: -; v_call: TRBV7-2; clone_size: -; cdr3_nt: TGTGCCAGCAGCTTAGCCTCCGTAGATACGCAGTATTTT; cdr3_aa: CASSLASVDTQYF
j_call: TRBJ2-7; d_call: -; v_call: TRBV28; clone_size: -; cdr3_nt: TGTGCCAGCAGTTTATTGGACCCCGGGAGGCAGTACTTC; cdr3_aa: CASSLLDPGRQYF
j_call: TRBJ2-7; d_call: TRBD1; v_call: TRBV23-1; clone_size: -; cdr3_nt: TGCTCCAACCGGGACAGGGGCTACGAGCAGTACTTC; cdr3_aa: CSNRDRGYEQYF
j_call: TRBJ1-1; d_call: TRBD1; v_call: TRBV6-1; clone_size: -; cdr3_nt: TGTGCCAGCAGTGAGGACAGGGCCACTGAAGCTTTCTTT; cdr3_aa: CASSEDRATEAFF
j_call: TRBJ2-5; d_call: TRBD1; v_call: TRBV6-1; clone_size: -; cdr3_nt: TGTGCCAGCAGTGAGTCCCGGACAGGGCGCGGGGAGACCCAGTACTTC; cdr3_aa: CASSESRTGRGETQYF
j_call: TRBJ2-2; d_call: TRBD2; v_call: TRBV5-4; clone_size: -; cdr3_nt: TGTGCCAGCAGCTTGGGGACTAGCGGTACCGGGGAGCTGTTTTTT; cdr3_aa: CASSLGTSGTGELFF
j_call: TRBJ2-1; d_call: TRBD2; v_call: TRBV27; clone_size: once; cdr3_nt: TGTGCCAGCAGTTTCTCGGGGGGAAACAATGAGCAGTTCTTC; cdr3_aa: CASSFSGGNNEQFF
j_call: TRBJ2-3; d_call: TRBD2; v_call: TRBV18; clone_size: -; cdr3_nt: TGTGCCAGCTCACCGGGACTAGCGGGGGGGCCAGGATCAGATACGCAGTATTTT; cdr3_aa: CASSPGLAGGPGSDTQYF
j_call: TRBJ2-2; d_call: -; v_call: TRBV12-3/TRBV12-4; clone_size: -; cdr3_nt: TGTGCCAGCAGTCTCCAGATCACCGGGGAGCTGTTTTTT; cdr3_aa: CASSLQITGELFF
j_call: TRBJ1-2; d_call: TRBD1; v_call: TRBV25-1; clone_size: -; cdr3_nt: TGTGCCAGCTGGGGACAGGGGTGGGATGGCTACACCTTC; cdr3_aa: CASWGQGWDGYTF
j_call: TRBJ2-5; d_call: -; v_call: TRBV4-2; clone_size: -; cdr3_nt: TGTGCCAGCAGCCAAGCTTACCAGGCTCCACAAGAGACCCAGTACTTC; cdr3_aa: CASSQAYQAPQETQYF
j_call: TRBJ2-7; d_call: TRBD2; v_call: TRBV27; clone_size: -; cdr3_nt: TGTGCCAGCAGTTTCAGCGGGGGAAACTACGAGCAGTACTTC; cdr3_aa: CASSFSGGNYEQYF
j_call: TRBJ1-1; d_call: TRBD1; v_call: TRBV10-1; clone_size: -; cdr3_nt: TGCGCCAGCAGAATGACAGGGGCCGAGAACACTGAAGCTTTCTTT; cdr3_aa: CASRMTGAENTEAFF
j_call: TRBJ2-3; d_call: -; v_call: TRBV5-4; clone_size: -; cdr3_nt: TGTGCCAGCAGCTTTGCCAAGGGAGGAACTAGCACAGATACGCAGTATTTT; cdr3_aa: CASSFAKGGTSTDTQYF
j_call: TRBJ1-3; d_call: -; v_call: TRBV2; clone_size: -; cdr3_nt: TGTGCCATCAAGGGAGGGATTGTCTCTGGAAACACCATATATTTT; cdr3_aa: CAIKGGIVSGNTIYF
j_call: TRBJ2-7; d_call: -; v_call: TRBV3-1/TRBV3-2; clone_size: -; cdr3_nt: TGTGCCAGCAGCCAGCGACAGAGCTCCTACGAGCAGTACTTC; cdr3_aa: CASSQRQSSYEQYF
j_call: TRBJ2-6; d_call: -; v_call: TRBV27; clone_size: -; cdr3_nt: TGTGCCAGCAGTTTAGACACCTCTGGGGCCAACGTCCTGACTTTC; cdr3_aa: CASSLDTSGANVLTF
j_call: TRBJ2-1; d_call: TRBD1; v_call: TRBV11-3; clone_size: -; cdr3_nt: TGTGCCAGCAGCCTACCAGGGGGTGAGCAGTTCTTC; cdr3_aa: CASSLPGGEQFF
j_call: TRBJ1-6; d_call: TRBD1; v_call: TRBV19; clone_size: few; cdr3_nt: TGTGCCAGTAACACAGGGGGCTCCTATAATTCACCCCTCCACTTT; cdr3_aa: CASNTGGSYNSPLHF
j_call: TRBJ2-7; d_call: -; v_call: TRBV6-4; clone_size: -; cdr3_nt: TGTGCCAGCAGTTCGGGGGAGCAGTACTTC; cdr3_aa: CASSSGEQYF
j_call: TRBJ1-5; d_call: -; v_call: TRBV6-2/TRBV6-3; clone_size: -; cdr3_nt: TGTGCCAGCAGTTACTCCGCCGACCCGGGGCAGCCCCAGCATTTT; cdr3_aa: CASSYSADPGQPQHF
j_call: TRBJ2-5; d_call: -; v_call: TRBV3-1/TRBV3-2; clone_size: -; cdr3_nt: TGTGCCAGCAGCCAACCCAGGGGTCTGGAGACCCAGTACTTC; cdr3_aa: CASSQPRGLETQYF